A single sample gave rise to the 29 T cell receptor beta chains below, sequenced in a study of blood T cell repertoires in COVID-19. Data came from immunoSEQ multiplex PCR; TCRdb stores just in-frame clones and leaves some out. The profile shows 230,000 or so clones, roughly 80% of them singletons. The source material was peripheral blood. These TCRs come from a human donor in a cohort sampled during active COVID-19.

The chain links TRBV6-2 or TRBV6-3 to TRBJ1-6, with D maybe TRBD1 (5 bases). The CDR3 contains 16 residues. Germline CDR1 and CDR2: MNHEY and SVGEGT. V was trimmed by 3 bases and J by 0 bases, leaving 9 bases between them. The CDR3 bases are TGTGCCAGCAGTTATCGACAGAGCTCCTATAATTCACCCCTCCACTTT. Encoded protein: CASSYRQSSYNSPLHF.

This CDR3 is CASSLGTSASSYEQYF. CDR3 coding DNA: TGTGCCAGTAGTCTCGGGACTAGCGCCAGCTCCTACGAGCAGTACTTC. The genes are TRBV19 and TRBJ2-7, with 10 bases fitting TRBD2. Germline assignment: CDR1 LNHDA and CDR2 SQIVND (reference sequence). The length of the CDR3 is 16 residues. J gave up 0 bases and V 5 bases, and 7 bases lay outside the gene matches.

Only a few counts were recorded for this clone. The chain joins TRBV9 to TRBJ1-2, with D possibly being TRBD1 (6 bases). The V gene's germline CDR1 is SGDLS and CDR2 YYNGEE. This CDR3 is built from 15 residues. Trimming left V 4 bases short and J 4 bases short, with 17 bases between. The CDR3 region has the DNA TGTGCCAGCAGCTCCTGGACAGCCATTGGCTATGGCTACACCTTC. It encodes CASSSWTAIGYGYTF.

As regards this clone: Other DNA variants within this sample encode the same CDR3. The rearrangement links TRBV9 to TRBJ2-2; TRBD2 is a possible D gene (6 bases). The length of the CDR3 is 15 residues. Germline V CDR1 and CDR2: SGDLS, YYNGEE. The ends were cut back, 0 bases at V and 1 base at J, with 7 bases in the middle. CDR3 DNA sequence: TGTGCCAGCAGCGTAGCAGCGGGGAACACCGGGGAGCTGTTTTTT. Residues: CASSVAAGNTGELFF.

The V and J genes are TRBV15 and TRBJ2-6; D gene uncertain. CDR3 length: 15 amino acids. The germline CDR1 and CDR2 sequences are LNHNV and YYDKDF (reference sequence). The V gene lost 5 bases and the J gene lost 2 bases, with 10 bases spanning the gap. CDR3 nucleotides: TGTGCCACCAGCGATAGACATACTGGGGCCAACGTCCTGACTTTC. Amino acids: CATSDRHTGANVLTF.

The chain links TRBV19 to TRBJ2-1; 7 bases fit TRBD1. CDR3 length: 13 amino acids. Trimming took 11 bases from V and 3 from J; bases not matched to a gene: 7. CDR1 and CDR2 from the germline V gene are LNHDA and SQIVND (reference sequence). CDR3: CASGGTFYNEQFF. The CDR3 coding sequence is TGTGCCTCAGGGGGTACTTTCTACAATGAGCAGTTCTTC.

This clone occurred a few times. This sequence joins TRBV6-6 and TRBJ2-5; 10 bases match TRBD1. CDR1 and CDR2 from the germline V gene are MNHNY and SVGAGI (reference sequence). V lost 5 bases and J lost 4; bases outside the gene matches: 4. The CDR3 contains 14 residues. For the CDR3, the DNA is TGTGCCAGCAGTCCCTGGGACAGGGGAGAGACCCAGTACTTC. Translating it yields CASSPWDRGETQYF.

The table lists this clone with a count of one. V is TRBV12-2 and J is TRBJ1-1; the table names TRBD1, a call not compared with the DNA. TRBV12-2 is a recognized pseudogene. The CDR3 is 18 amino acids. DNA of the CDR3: TGTGCAAGTCGCCCCCCCAGCCACCGACAGGGCCCCCCATTGGAAGCTTTCTTT. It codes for CASRPPSHRQGPPLEAFF.

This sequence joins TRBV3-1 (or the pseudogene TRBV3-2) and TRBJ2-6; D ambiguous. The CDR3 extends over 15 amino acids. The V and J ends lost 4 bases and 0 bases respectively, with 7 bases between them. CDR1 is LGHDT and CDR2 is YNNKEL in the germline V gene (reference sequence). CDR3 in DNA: TGTGCCAGCAGCCCTATGCCCTCTGGGGCCAACGTCCTGACTTTC. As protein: CASSPMPSGANVLTF.

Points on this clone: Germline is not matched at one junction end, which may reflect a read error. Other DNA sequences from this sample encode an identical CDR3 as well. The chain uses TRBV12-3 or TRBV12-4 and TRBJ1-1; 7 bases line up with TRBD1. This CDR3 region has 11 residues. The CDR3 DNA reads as TGTGCTAGCAGTTTAAGGGACAGTGCTTTCTTT. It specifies CASSLRDSAFF.

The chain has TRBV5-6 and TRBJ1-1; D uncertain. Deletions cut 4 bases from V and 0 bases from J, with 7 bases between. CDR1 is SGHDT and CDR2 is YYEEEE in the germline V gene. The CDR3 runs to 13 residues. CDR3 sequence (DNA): TGTGCCAGCAGCACGGGGATGAACACTGAAGCTTTCTTT. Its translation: CASSTGMNTEAFF.

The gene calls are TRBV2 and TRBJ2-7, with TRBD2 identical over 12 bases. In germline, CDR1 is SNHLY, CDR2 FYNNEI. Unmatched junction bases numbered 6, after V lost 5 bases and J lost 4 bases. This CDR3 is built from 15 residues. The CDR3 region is CASSPGTSGLYEQYF. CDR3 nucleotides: TGTGCCAGCAGTCCCGGGACTAGCGGGTTGTACGAGCAGTACTTC.

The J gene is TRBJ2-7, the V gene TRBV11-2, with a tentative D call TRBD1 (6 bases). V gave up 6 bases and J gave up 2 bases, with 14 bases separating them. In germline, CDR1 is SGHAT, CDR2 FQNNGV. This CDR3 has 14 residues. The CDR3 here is CASSWTVGPYEQYF. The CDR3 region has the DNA TGTGCCAGCAGTTGGACAGTAGGGCCCTACGAGCAGTACTTC. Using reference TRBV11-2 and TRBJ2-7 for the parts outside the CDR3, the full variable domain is EAGVAQSPRYKIIEKRQSVAFWCNPISGHATLYWYQQILGQGPKLLIQFQNNGVVDDSQLPKDRFSAERLKGVDSTLKIQPAKLEDSAVYLCASSWTVGPYEQYFGPGTRLTVT.

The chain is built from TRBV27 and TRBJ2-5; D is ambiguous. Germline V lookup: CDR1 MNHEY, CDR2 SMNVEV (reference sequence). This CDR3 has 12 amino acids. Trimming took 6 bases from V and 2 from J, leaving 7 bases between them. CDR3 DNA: TGTGCCAGCAGCCGCGGTCAAGAGACCCAGTACTTC. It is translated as CASSRGQETQYF.

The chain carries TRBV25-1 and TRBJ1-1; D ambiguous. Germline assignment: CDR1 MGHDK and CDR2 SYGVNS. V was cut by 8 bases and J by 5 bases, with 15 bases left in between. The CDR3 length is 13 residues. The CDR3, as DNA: TGTGCCAGCGGACCGACGGGGAGGACTGAAGCTTTCTTT. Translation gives CASGPTGRTEAFF.

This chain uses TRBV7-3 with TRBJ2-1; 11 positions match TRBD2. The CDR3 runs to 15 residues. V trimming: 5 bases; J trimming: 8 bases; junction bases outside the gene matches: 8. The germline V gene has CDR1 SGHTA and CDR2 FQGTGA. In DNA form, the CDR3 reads TGTGCCAGCAGCCAAGGACTAGCGGGTTTCGATGAGCAGTTCTTC. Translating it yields CASSQGLAGFDEQFF. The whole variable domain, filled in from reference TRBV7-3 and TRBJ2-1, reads GAGVSQTPSNKVTEKGKYVELRCDPISGHTALYWYRQSLGQGPEFLIYFQGTGAADDSGLPNDRFFAVRPEGSVSTLKIQRTERGDSAVYLCASSQGLAGFDEQFFGPGTRLTVL.

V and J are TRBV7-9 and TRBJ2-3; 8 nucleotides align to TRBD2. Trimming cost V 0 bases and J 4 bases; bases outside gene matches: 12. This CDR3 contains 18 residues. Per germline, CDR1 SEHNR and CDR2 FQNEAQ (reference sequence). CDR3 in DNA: TGTGCCAGCAGCTTAGCGGGGATAGCGGGAAAGAACGCAGATACGCAGTATTTT. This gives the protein CASSLAGIAGKNADTQYF.

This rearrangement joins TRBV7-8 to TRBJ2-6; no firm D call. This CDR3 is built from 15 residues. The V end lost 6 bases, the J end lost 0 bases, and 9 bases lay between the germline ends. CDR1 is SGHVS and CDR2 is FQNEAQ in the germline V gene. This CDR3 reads CASSSSRSGANVLTF. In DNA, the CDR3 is TGTGCCAGCAGTTCAAGCCGCTCTGGGGCCAACGTCCTGACTTTC.

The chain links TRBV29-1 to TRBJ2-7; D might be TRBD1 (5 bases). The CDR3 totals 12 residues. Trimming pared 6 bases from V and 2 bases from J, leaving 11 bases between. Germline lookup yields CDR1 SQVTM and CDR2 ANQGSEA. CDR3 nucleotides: TGCAGCGTAGCACAGGTAACCTACGAGCAGTACTTC. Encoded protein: CSVAQVTYEQYF.

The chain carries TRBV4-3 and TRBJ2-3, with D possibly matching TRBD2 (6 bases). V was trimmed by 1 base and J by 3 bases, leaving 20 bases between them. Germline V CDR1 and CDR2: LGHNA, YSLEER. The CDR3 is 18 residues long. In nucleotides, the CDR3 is TGCGCCAGCAGCCAAGCGTCCTCCGTCCGGGCGGGAACAGATACGCAGTATTTT. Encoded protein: CASSQASSVRAGTDTQYF.

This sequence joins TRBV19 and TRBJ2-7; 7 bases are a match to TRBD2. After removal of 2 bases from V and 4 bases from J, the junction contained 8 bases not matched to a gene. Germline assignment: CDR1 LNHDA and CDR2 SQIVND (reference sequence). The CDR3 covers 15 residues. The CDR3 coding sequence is TGTGCCAGTAGTATACAACCGACTAGCCCGTACGAGCAGTACTTC. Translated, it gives CASSIQPTSPYEQYF. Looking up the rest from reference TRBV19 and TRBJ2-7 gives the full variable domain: DGGITQSPKYLFRKEGQNVTLSCEQNLNHDAMYWYRQDPGQGLRLIYYSQIVNDFQKGDIAEGYSVSREKKESFPLTVTSAQKNPTAFYLCASSIQPTSPYEQYFGPGTRLTVT.

CDR3 amino acids: CASSLREGDGELFF. CDR3 sequence (DNA): TGTGCCAGCAGCTTAAGGGAGGGGGACGGGGAGCTGTTTTTT. The chain employs TRBV7-7 and TRBJ2-2, with D perhaps matching TRBD2 (7 bases). Germline V lookup: CDR1 SSHAT, CDR2 FNYEAQ (reference sequence). The V gene lost 2 bases and the J gene lost 7 bases, with 11 bases spanning the gap. This CDR3 has 14 residues. Supplemented by reference TRBV7-7 and TRBJ2-2, the full variable domain reads GAGVSQSPRYKVTKRGQDVTLRCDPISSHATLYWYQQALGQGPEFLTYFNYEAQPDKSGLPSDRFSAERPEGSISTLTIQRTEQRDSAMYRCASSLREGDGELFFGEGSRLTVL.

CDR3 sequence reads: CASSPPSGSTDEQFF. CDR3 bases: TGTGCCAGCAGTCCCCCGAGCGGGAGTACGGATGAGCAGTTCTTC. This chain uses TRBV6-6 with TRBJ2-1; 8 bases match TRBD2. CDR1 is MNHNY and CDR2 is SVGAGI in the germline V gene (reference sequence). The CDR3 consists of 15 residues. V was clipped by 5 bases and J by 8 bases; unmatched bases: 11.

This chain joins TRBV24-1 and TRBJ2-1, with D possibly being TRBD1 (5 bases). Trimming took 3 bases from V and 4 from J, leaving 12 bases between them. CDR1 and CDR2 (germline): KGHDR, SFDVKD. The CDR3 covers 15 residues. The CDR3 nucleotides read TGTGCCACCAGTGATAATCAGGGAAGGTACAATGAGCAGTTCTTC. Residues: CATSDNQGRYNEQFF.

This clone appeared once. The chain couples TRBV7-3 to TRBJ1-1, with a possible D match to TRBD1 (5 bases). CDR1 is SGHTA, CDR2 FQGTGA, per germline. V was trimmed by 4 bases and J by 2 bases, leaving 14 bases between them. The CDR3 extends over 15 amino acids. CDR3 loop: CASSSRGGRNTEAFF. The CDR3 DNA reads TGTGCCAGCAGCTCTCGCGGGGGTCGTAACACTGAAGCTTTCTTT.

CDR3 coding DNA: TGTGCCAGCAGCTTAGAGGCTAGCGGGGGCTCCTACGAGCAGTACTTC. As protein: CASSLEASGGSYEQYF. The chain employs TRBV7-6 and TRBJ2-7; 10 nucleotides align to TRBD2. V shed 1 base and J 0 bases; nucleotides not matched to a gene: 3. The germline V gene encodes CDR1 SGHVS and CDR2 FNYEAQ. The CDR3 contains 16 residues. Full variable domain (remainder filled in from reference TRBV7-6 and TRBJ2-7): GAGVSQSPRYKVTKRGQDVALRCDPISGHVSLYWYRQALGQGPEFLTYFNYEAQQDKSGLPNDRFSAERPEGSISTLTIQRTEQRDSAMYRCASSLEASGGSYEQYFGPGTRLTVT.

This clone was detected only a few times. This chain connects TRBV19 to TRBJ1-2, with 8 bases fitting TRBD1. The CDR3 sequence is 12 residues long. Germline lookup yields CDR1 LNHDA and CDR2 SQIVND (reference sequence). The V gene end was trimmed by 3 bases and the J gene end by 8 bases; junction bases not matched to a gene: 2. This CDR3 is CASSIRTGGYTF. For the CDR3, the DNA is TGTGCCAGTAGTATTCGGACAGGGGGCTACACCTTC.

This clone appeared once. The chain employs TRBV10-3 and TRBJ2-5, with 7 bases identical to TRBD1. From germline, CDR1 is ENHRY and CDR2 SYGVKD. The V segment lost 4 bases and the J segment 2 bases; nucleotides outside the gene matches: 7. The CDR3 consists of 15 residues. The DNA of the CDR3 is TGTGCCATCAGTGCCCCCGGGACAGCGCAAGAGACCCAGTACTTC. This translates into CAISAPGTAQETQYF.

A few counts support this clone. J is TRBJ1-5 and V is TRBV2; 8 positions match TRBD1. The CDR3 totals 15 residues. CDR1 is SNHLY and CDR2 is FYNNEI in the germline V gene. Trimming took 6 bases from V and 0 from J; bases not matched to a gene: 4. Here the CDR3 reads CASRSGQGSNQPQHF. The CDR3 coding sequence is TGTGCCAGCAGATCAGGACAGGGTAGCAATCAGCCCCAGCATTTT. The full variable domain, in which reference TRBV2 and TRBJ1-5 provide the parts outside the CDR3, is EPEVTQTPSHQVTQMGQEVILRCVPISNHLYFYWYRQILGQKVEFLVSFYNNEISEKSEIFDDQFSVERPDGSNFTLKIRSTKLEDSAMYFCASRSGQGSNQPQHFGDGTRLSIL.